This entry features one TCR beta chain sequence. Its antigen remains unknown. V lost 2 bases and J 4 bases, leaving 9 bases between the germline ends. Germline loops: CDR1 KGHSH, CDR2 LQKENI. The CDR3 contains 15 residues. The data are from a study of OX40 agonist ivuxolimab in advanced cancers. Study-level information: Allowance was made for prior anti-PD-1, anti-PD-L1 or anti-CTLA-4 therapy, and roughly 39% had some. Overall study findings and caveats: Both blood CD4+ and CD8+ T cells showed clonal growth by week 6 at 0.1 to 3.0 mg/kg.

Libraries were prepared by immunoSEQ multiplex PCR; TCRdb keeps only in-frame clonotypes and omits some of them. Among 55,000 to 80,000 clones listed, about 81% were seen once. The source is an adult with an advanced solid tumor such as melanoma, head and neck, liver or kidney cancer. The chain employs TRBV18 and TRBJ1-6, with D possibly TRBD1 on 5 matching bases. The input for sequencing was CD4+ or CD8+ T cells sorted from blood, taken in a trial of the OX40 agonist ivuxolimab. This CDR3 is CASSPETVYNSPLHF. The CDR3 DNA reads as TGTGCCAGCTCACCAGAGACAGTTTATAATTCACCCCTCCACTTT. Variable domain in full (rest from reference TRBV18 and TRBJ1-6): NAGVMQNPRHLVRRRGQEARLRCSPMKGHSHVYWYRQLPEEGLKFMVYLQKENIIDESGMPKERFSAEFPKEGPSILRIQQVVRGDSAAYFCASSPETVYNSPLHFGNGTRLTVT.